Listed below are T cell receptor beta chains from one sample, sequenced in a study of regulatory dendritic cells for organ transplantation. The data were produced by immunoSEQ multiplex PCR, yet TCRdb's version contains in-frame clones alone and is incomplete. The sample comprises 25,000 to 35,000 clones, more than 65% of which are singletons, and roughly 0.4% rests with the top ten. Input material: naive CD8+ T cells from blood. These receptor sequences come from a human donor in good health. Each CDR3 is given with its conserved first and last residue. A D gene is named only where the DNA matches it firmly. Clone size is stated in some rows and not others, as once, few, many or a class when expanded.

j_gene: TRBJ2-7
d_gene: TRBD1
v_gene: TRBV13
abundance: NA
CDR3nt: TGTGCCAGCAGCTTAGCCGGGACAGGGATCTACGAGCAGTACTTC
CDR3aa: CASSLAGTGIYEQYF

j_gene: TRBJ1-1
d_gene: TRBD1
v_gene: TRBV7-9
abundance: NA
CDR3nt: TGTGCCAGCAGAGGGACAGCCGTTGAAGCTTTCTTT
CDR3aa: CASRGTAVEAFF

j_gene: TRBJ2-1
d_gene: NA
v_gene: TRBV14
abundance: few
CDR3nt: TGTGCCAGCAGTCAAACAGGGCCCGGAGAGCAGTTCTTC
CDR3aa: CASSQTGPGEQFF

j_gene: TRBJ2-1
d_gene: TRBD2
v_gene: TRBV7-2
abundance: NA
CDR3nt: TGTGCCAGCAGCTTAGTCCCGGGGGGACCATACAATGAGCAGTTCTTC
CDR3aa: CASSLVPGGPYNEQFF

j_gene: TRBJ2-3
d_gene: NA
v_gene: TRBV7-2
abundance: NA
CDR3nt: TGTGCCAGCAGCTTAACCCCCCTAGCCGATACGCAGTATTTT
CDR3aa: CASSLTPLADTQYF

j_gene: TRBJ1-6
d_gene: NA
v_gene: TRBV7-6
abundance: NA
CDR3nt: TGTGCCAGCAGCCCTGGGGAGGGGAATCAATCACCCCTCCACTTT
CDR3aa: CASSPGEGNQSPLHF

j_gene: TRBJ1-2
d_gene: TRBD1
v_gene: TRBV10-2
abundance: NA
CDR3nt: TGCGCCAGCAGTGAGGCAGGGACAGGGCAAACCTATGGCTACACCTTC
CDR3aa: CASSEAGTGQTYGYTF

j_gene: TRBJ1-6
d_gene: NA
v_gene: TRBV28
abundance: NA
CDR3nt: TGTGCCAGCAGCCCTGGACTGCGAAATTCACCCCTCCACTTT
CDR3aa: CASSPGLRNSPLHF

j_gene: TRBJ2-5
d_gene: NA
v_gene: TRBV4-3
abundance: NA
CDR3nt: TGCGCCAGCAGCCAAGCCCTGAGGAAAAATGGCGGGGAGACCCAGTACTTC
CDR3aa: CASSQALRKNGGETQYF

j_gene: TRBJ1-5
d_gene: NA
v_gene: TRBV7-9
abundance: NA
CDR3nt: TGTGCCAGCAGATCCGGCACGAGCGGGGTGATGGAGCCCCAGCATTTT
CDR3aa: CASRSGTSGVMEPQHF

j_gene: TRBJ2-7
d_gene: TRBD1
v_gene: TRBV7-8
abundance: NA
CDR3nt: TGTGCCAGCAGCTTAGCGGGGACAGGGTATAACGAGCAGTACTTC
CDR3aa: CASSLAGTGYNEQYF

j_gene: TRBJ2-4
d_gene: NA
v_gene: TRBV11-2
abundance: NA
CDR3nt: TGTGCCAGCAGTCCATCAAGTCCTGCTGCTCGGGACATTCAGTACTTC
CDR3aa: CASSPSSPAARDIQYF

j_gene: TRBJ2-1
d_gene: NA
v_gene: TRBV7-9
abundance: few
CDR3nt: TGTGCCAGCAGCCCGAGGAATGAGCAGTTCTTC
CDR3aa: CASSPRNEQFF

j_gene: TRBJ2-7
d_gene: NA
v_gene: TRBV9
abundance: NA
CDR3nt: TGTGCCAGCAGCATTGACATAGGGGACGAGCAGTACTTC
CDR3aa: CASSIDIGDEQYF

j_gene: TRBJ1-1
d_gene: NA
v_gene: TRBV13
abundance: once
CDR3nt: TGTGCCAGCAGCTTAATGGGGCGCACCACTGAAGCTTTCTTT
CDR3aa: CASSLMGRTTEAFF

j_gene: TRBJ2-4
d_gene: NA
v_gene: TRBV5-6
abundance: NA
CDR3nt: TGTGCCAGCAGCTTGGCCACAGGGGGGGAAATCGTAGCCAAAAACATTCAGTACTTC
CDR3aa: CASSLATGGEIVAKNIQYF

j_gene: TRBJ2-5
d_gene: NA
v_gene: TRBV5-1
abundance: NA
CDR3nt: TGCGCCAGCAGCTTGGAACATTTACAAGAGACCCAGTACTTC
CDR3aa: CASSLEHLQETQYF

j_gene: TRBJ2-7
d_gene: TRBD2
v_gene: TRBV18
abundance: NA
CDR3nt: TGTGCCAGCTCCCCGACACCCGGGACTAGGTCTAGCGACGAGCAGTACTTC
CDR3aa: CASSPTPGTRSSDEQYF

j_gene: TRBJ1-2
d_gene: TRBD1
v_gene: TRBV19
abundance: once
CDR3nt: TGTGCCAGCACTTTATTCCGGGACAGTAAACATGGCTACACCTTC
CDR3aa: CASTLFRDSKHGYTF

j_gene: TRBJ2-3
d_gene: TRBD1
v_gene: TRBV5-5
abundance: NA
CDR3nt: TGTGCCAGCAGGGACAGGGGATGGAATACGCAGTATTTT
CDR3aa: CASRDRGWNTQYF

j_gene: TRBJ2-2
d_gene: TRBD1
v_gene: TRBV9
abundance: NA
CDR3nt: TGTGCCAGCAGCCGTAACAGGGGGACCGGGGAGCTGTTTTTT
CDR3aa: CASSRNRGTGELFF

j_gene: TRBJ1-2
d_gene: NA
v_gene: TRBV27
abundance: few
CDR3nt: TGTGCCAGCAGCCCCGTCGGTGAGTTTGGCTATGGCTACACCTTC
CDR3aa: CASSPVGEFGYGYTF

j_gene: TRBJ1-6
d_gene: NA
v_gene: TRBV2
abundance: NA
CDR3nt: TGTGCCAGCAGCCCATTGACAGTCTATAATTCACCCCTCCACTTT
CDR3aa: CASSPLTVYNSPLHF

j_gene: TRBJ2-1
d_gene: NA
v_gene: TRBV4-1
abundance: few
CDR3nt: TGCGCCAGCAGCCAATTGGACGGGAACAATGAGCAGTTCTTC
CDR3aa: CASSQLDGNNEQFF

j_gene: TRBJ2-7
d_gene: TRBD1
v_gene: TRBV7-2
abundance: NA
CDR3nt: TGTGCCAGCAGCTTATGGTTCGGACAGGGGTACGAGCAGTACTTC
CDR3aa: CASSLWFGQGYEQYF

j_gene: TRBJ1-1
d_gene: NA
v_gene: TRBV4-1
abundance: NA
CDR3nt: TGCGCCAGCAGCCAAGCAGGAGGGGTGGGGATGAACACTGAAGCTTTCTTT
CDR3aa: CASSQAGGVGMNTEAFF

j_gene: TRBJ2-2
d_gene: NA
v_gene: TRBV7-9
abundance: few
CDR3nt: TGTGCCAGCAGCTTCAGCGGGTCAGGAGAGCTGTTTTTT
CDR3aa: CASSFSGSGELFF

j_gene: TRBJ1-5
d_gene: TRBD1
v_gene: TRBV6-1
abundance: NA
CDR3nt: TGTGCCAGCAGGGACAGGTCGACGGGCAATCAGCCCCAGCATTTT
CDR3aa: CASRDRSTGNQPQHF

j_gene: TRBJ1-2
d_gene: NA
v_gene: TRBV5-6
abundance: few
CDR3nt: TGTGCCAGCAGCTTTGATCGTCTCGGGAGGCACTATGGCTACACCTTC
CDR3aa: CASSFDRLGRHYGYTF

j_gene: TRBJ2-7
d_gene: NA
v_gene: TRBV11-2
abundance: NA
CDR3nt: TGTGCCAGCAGCTTAGAATCAGGGAACGAGCAGTACTTC
CDR3aa: CASSLESGNEQYF

j_gene: TRBJ2-7
d_gene: NA
v_gene: TRBV27
abundance: NA
CDR3nt: TGTGCCAGCAGTTCCGGACTCACCCCGGGCGAGCAGTACTTC
CDR3aa: CASSSGLTPGEQYF

j_gene: TRBJ1-5
d_gene: TRBD1
v_gene: TRBV19
abundance: NA
CDR3nt: TGTGCCAGTAGCACGGGACAGGGGGTGCCTTTCAATCAGCCCCAGCATTTT
CDR3aa: CASSTGQGVPFNQPQHF

j_gene: TRBJ1-5
d_gene: TRBD1
v_gene: TRBV7-9
abundance: NA
CDR3nt: TGTGCCAGCAGCGCGACGGGACAGGGAAGCAATCAGCCCCAGCATTTT
CDR3aa: CASSATGQGSNQPQHF

j_gene: TRBJ2-7
d_gene: TRBD1
v_gene: TRBV11-2
abundance: NA
CDR3nt: TGTGCCAGCAGCTTGACAGGGGCGACGCAAGGAGGGCACGAGCAGTACTTC
CDR3aa: CASSLTGATQGGHEQYF

j_gene: TRBJ2-3
d_gene: NA
v_gene: TRBV2
abundance: NA
CDR3nt: TGTGCCAGCAGTGAAGGCCCGAACGGGGGAGGGTATTTT
CDR3aa: CASSEGPNGGGYF

j_gene: TRBJ2-1
d_gene: NA
v_gene: TRBV4-1
abundance: few
CDR3nt: TGCGCCAGCAGCACCACCGGGAGAGAGCAGTTCTTC
CDR3aa: CASSTTGREQFF

j_gene: TRBJ2-2
d_gene: TRBD1
v_gene: TRBV2
abundance: NA
CDR3nt: TGTGCCAGCAGTGAAACTCGACAGGGGGCAAACACCGGGGAGCTGTTTTTT
CDR3aa: CASSETRQGANTGELFF

j_gene: TRBJ2-2
d_gene: TRBD1
v_gene: TRBV15
abundance: NA
CDR3nt: TGTGCCACCAGCAGAGATCCCCTGGGGCAGGGGGCGAATTTGAACACCGGGGAGCTGTTTTTT
CDR3aa: CATSRDPLGQGANLNTGELFF

j_gene: TRBJ1-5
d_gene: TRBD1
v_gene: TRBV5-5
abundance: NA
CDR3nt: TGTGCCAGCAGCTTAGACAGGGGAAGCAATCAGCCCCAGCATTTT
CDR3aa: CASSLDRGSNQPQHF

j_gene: TRBJ2-7
d_gene: NA
v_gene: TRBV6-5
abundance: NA
CDR3nt: TGTGCCAGCAGTCGCAGGGGCTTGAAATACGAGCAGTACTTC
CDR3aa: CASSRRGLKYEQYF